Below, one T cell receptor (beta chain) is given with its context. Method: immunoSEQ multiplex PCR; TCRdb's copy keeps in-frame clones and lacks some. The sample consists of about 660,000 clones, 70% to 90% of them appearing once. This sample is part of a study of shared T cell receptors in the human thymus. The V gene's germline CDR1 is SEHNR and CDR2 FQNEAQ (reference sequence). The CDR3 is made up of 14 amino acids. With 0 bases removed from V and 5 bases from J, the gap between germline ends came to 8 bases. This sample also belongs to another study, concerning human thymus T cells. That report adds: The people who donated were healthy Finnish babies having corrective surgery for congenital heart defects. Obtained as resections during corrective heart surgery, the thymus tissue was then studied. In thymic and blood repertoires alike, V and J usage looked biased. Related research described strongly overlapping thymic repertoires in unrelated people.

The sequence came from a boy younger than two with a congenital heart defect. The chain combines TRBV7-9 with TRBJ1-5, with D unclear. Sequencing input: thymocytes. CDR3 DNA sequence: TGTGCCAGCAGCTTAGCCCCAGGTGATCAGCCCCAGCATTTT. Residues: CASSLAPGDQPQHF.